This T cell receptor beta chain is from a study of blood T cell repertoires in COVID-19. Study processing details: Using reference gene primer amplification, nucleated cell counts were estimated. TCRdb's copy holds only in-frame clones and misses some; the assay was immunoSEQ multiplex PCR. V, J and clone size are those of that table, while D and trimming were read from the DNA. The table shows more than 45,000 clones, with approximately 84% occurring only once. Deletions cut 2 bases from V and 6 bases from J, with 13 bases between. The CDR3 contains 14 residues. Looked up from germline, CDR1 is MNHNY and CDR2 is SVGAGI (reference sequence).

Sequencing was carried out using peripheral blood. V is TRBV6-6 and J is TRBJ1-1, with D possibly TRBD1 on 5 matching bases. The receptor was isolated from a human donor in a cohort sampled during active COVID-19. The CDR3 DNA is TGTGCCAGCAGTTACGAGGGGAGGGGTCCTGAAGCTTTCTTT. It encodes CASSYEGRGPEAFF.